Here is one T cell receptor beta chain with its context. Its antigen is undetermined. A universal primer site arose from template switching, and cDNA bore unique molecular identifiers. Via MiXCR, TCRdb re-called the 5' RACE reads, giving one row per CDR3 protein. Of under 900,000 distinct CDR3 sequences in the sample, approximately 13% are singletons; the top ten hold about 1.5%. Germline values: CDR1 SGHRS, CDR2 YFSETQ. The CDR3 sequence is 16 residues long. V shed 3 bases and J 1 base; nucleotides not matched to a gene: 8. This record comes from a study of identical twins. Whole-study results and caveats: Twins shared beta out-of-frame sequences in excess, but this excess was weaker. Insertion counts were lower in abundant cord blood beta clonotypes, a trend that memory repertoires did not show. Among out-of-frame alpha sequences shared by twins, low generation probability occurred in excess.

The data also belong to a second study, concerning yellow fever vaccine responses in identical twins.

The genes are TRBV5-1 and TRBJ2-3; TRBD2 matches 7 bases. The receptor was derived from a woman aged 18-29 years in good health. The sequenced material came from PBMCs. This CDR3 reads CASSSQTSWGTDTQYF. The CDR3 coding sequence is TGCGCCAGCAGCTCCCAGACTAGCTGGGGCACAGATACGCAGTATTTT. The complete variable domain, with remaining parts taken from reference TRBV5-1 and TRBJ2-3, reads KAGVTQTPRYLIKTRGQQVTLSCSPISGHRSVSWYQQTPGQGLQFLFEYFSETQRNKGNFPGRFSGRQFSNSRSEMNVSTLELGDSALYLCASSSQTSWGTDTQYFGPGTRLTVL.